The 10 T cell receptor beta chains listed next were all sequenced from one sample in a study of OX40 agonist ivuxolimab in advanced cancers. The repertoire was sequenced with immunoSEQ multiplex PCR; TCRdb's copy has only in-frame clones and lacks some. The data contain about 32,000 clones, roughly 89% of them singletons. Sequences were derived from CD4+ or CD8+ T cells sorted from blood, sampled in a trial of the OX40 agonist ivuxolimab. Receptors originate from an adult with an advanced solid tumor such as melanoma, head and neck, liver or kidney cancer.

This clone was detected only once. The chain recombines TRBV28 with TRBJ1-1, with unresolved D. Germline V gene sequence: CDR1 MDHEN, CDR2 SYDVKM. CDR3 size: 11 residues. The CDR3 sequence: CAIQQPGEAFF. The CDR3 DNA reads TGTGCGATACAACAGCCTGGTGAAGCTTTCTTT.

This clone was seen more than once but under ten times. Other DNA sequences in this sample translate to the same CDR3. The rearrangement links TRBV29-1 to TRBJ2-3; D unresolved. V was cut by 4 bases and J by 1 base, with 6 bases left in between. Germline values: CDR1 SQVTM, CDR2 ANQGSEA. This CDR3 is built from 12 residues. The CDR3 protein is CSVVSGTDTQYF. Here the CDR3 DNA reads TGCAGCGTTGTAAGTGGCACAGATACGCAGTATTTT.

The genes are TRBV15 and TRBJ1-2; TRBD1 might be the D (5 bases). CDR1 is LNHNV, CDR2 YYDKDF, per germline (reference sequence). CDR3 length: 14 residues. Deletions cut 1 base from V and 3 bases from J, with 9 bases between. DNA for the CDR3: TGTGCCACCAGCAGAGCAGGGCCTTACTATGGCTACACCTTC. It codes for CATSRAGPYYGYTF.

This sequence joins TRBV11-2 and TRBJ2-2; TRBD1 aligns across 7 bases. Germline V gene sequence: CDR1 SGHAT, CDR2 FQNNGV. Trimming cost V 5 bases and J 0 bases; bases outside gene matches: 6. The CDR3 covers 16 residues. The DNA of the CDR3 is TGTGCCAGCAGCCCGGACAGGAGAGCGAACACCGGGGAGCTGTTTTTT. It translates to CASSPDRRANTGELFF.

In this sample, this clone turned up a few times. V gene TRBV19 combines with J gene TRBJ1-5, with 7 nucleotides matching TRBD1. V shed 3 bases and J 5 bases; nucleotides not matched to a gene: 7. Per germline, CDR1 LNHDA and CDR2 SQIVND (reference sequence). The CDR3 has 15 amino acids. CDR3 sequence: CASSIWGTGDQPQHF. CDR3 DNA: TGTGCCAGTAGTATTTGGGGTACAGGGGATCAGCCCCAGCATTTT.

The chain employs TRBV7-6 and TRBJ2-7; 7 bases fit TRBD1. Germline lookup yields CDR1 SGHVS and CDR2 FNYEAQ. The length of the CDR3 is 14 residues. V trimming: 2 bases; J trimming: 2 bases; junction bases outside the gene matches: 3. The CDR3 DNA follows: TGTGCCAGCAGCTTAAAGGGGACAGCCTACGAGCAGTACTTC. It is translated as CASSLKGTAYEQYF.

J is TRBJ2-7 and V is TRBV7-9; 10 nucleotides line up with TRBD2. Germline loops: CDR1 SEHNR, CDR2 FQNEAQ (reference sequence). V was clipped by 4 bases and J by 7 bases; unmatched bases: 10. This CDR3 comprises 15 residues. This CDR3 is CASSWASGRAWEQYF. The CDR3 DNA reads TGTGCCAGCAGCTGGGCCAGCGGGAGGGCCTGGGAGCAGTACTTC.

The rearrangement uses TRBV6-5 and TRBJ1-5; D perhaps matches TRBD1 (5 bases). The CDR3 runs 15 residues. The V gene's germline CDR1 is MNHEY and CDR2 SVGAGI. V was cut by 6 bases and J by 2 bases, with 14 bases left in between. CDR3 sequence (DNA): TGTGCCAGCAGCTTGGGACCGATTGGCAATCAGCCCCAGCATTTT. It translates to CASSLGPIGNQPQHF.

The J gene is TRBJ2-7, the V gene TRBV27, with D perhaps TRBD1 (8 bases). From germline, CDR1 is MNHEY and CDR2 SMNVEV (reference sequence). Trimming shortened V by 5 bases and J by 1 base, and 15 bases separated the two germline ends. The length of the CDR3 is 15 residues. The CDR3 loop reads CASSTTGGGSYEQYF. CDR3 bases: TGTGCCAGCAGTACAACAGGGGGGGGGTCCTACGAGCAGTACTTC.

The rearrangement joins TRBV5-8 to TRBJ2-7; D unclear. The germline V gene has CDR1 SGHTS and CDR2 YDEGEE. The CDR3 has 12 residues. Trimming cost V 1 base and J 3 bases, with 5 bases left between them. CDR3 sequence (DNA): TGTGCCAGCAGCTTGTACCTCTACGAGCAGTACTTC. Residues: CASSLYLYEQYF.